This T cell receptor (beta chain) was observed in a study of cytomegalovirus exposure and HLA in healthy donors. To note about this clone: Its antigen remains unknown.

CDR3 length: 11 amino acids. The V gene end was trimmed by 8 bases and the J gene end by 12 bases; junction bases not matched to a gene: 6. CDR1 is MGHDK and CDR2 is SYGVNS in the germline V gene. Notes on the study in general: The study had only CMV serostatus as immune exposure information. Most of the CMV-associated TCR beta chains (in a later analysis) appeared to be HLA-restricted. It was in a later analysis that TCR association rates were seen to vary by HLA locus, highest for DRB1 and lowest for HLA-C.

Amplification used 60 Vbeta primers and 13 Jbeta primers. The table came from immunoSEQ multiplex PCR; TCRdb's copy has only in-frame clones and leaves some out. This sample has 180,000 or so clones, with around 76% found just once. The sequence came from a man aged 40-55 years in good health and CMV-seronegative. Sequencing input: PBMCs. V usage is TRBV25-1 and J usage is TRBJ1-5, with 8 bases that match TRBD1. CDR3 sequence (DNA): TGTGCCAGCCGGGCGGGACAGGTCCAGCATTTT. It translates to CASRAGQVQHF.